This T cell receptor (beta chain) was sequenced in a study of blood T cell repertoires in COVID-19. Across the whole study: Material from acute and convalescent COVID-19 was sourced from the United States, Italy and Spain. From T cells, B-cell-depleted T cells, or PBMCs came the material, which was cDNA or gDNA.

V lost 5 bases, J lost 3 bases, and 11 bases lay in between. This CDR3 has 13 residues. The germline V gene encodes CDR1 SGHTA and CDR2 FQGNSA. Under the authors' procedure: Amplification from reference gene primers served as the basis for estimated nucleated cell counts. TCRdb's table, derived via immunoSEQ multiplex PCR, lists solely in-frame clones and lacks some. The V and J calls and clone size come from that table; D and trimming were worked out from the DNA. The data hold 200,000 to 250,000 clones, with about 87% observed a single time. This receptor was taken from a man aged 70-80 years with acute or convalescent COVID-19. Source material: peripheral blood. The chain is built from TRBV7-2 and TRBJ2-7, with unresolved D. CDR3 DNA: TGTGCCAGCAGCCCCAGGCGAAACTACGAGCAGTACTTC. Translating it yields CASSPRRNYEQYF.